Presented here are 26 T cell receptor beta chains from one specimen sequenced in a study of OX40 agonist ivuxolimab in advanced cancers. Method: immunoSEQ multiplex PCR; TCRdb's copy keeps in-frame clones and lacks some. The data hold tens of thousands of clones, with 84% observed a single time. Sample: CD4+ or CD8+ T cells sorted from blood, taken in a trial of the OX40 agonist ivuxolimab. Every receptor here comes from an adult with an advanced solid tumor such as melanoma, head and neck, liver or kidney cancer.

The genes are TRBV2 and TRBJ2-7, with D perhaps being TRBD1 or TRBD2 (5 bases each). The CDR3 is 13 residues long. V dropped 5 bases and J dropped 6 bases, with 14 bases sitting between them. Germline CDR1 and CDR2: SNHLY and FYNNEI. CDR3 sequence reads: CASSMSVGGEQYF. CDR3 coding DNA: TGTGCCAGCAGTATGTCTGTTGGGGGCGAGCAGTACTTC.

CDR3 amino acids: CASSLDGIYGYTF. The CDR3 nucleotides are TGTGCCAGCAGCTTGGACGGGATTTATGGCTACACCTTC. This chain uses TRBV28 with TRBJ1-2, with D unclear. V was cut by 6 bases and J by 5 bases, with 13 bases left in between. CDR1 and CDR2 (germline): MDHEN, SYDVKM. The CDR3 runs 13 residues.

With respect to this clone: This sample includes further DNA sequences coding for the same CDR3. The chain is built from TRBV4-1 and TRBJ2-7; D might be TRBD2 (6 bases). The CDR3 covers 14 residues. Germline CDR1 reads MGHRA; CDR2 reads YSYEKL. V was pared by 1 base and J by 1 base, with 8 bases between. In DNA form, the CDR3 reads TGCGCCAGCAGCCAAGTGGGGGGTTCCTACGAGCAGTACTTC. Residues: CASSQVGGSYEQYF.

V is TRBV7-9 and J is TRBJ1-1, with D maybe TRBD1 (6 bases). Trimming removed 0 bases at V and 6 bases at J, with 8 bases between. CDR3 size: 13 residues. Per germline, CDR1 SEHNR and CDR2 FQNEAQ (reference sequence). DNA for the CDR3: TGTGCCAGCAGCTTAGCTGCAGGGGCTGAAGCTTTCTTT. Protein sequence: CASSLAAGAEAFF.

J is TRBJ1-1 and V is TRBV6-6; possible D gene TRBD1, 6 bases. V was shortened by 7 bases and J by 0 bases, with 12 bases between the two germline ends. The CDR3 totals 14 residues. The germline gives CDR1 MNHNY, CDR2 SVGAGI (reference sequence). The CDR3 DNA is TGTGCCAGCACCCGCAGGGGTATGAACACTGAAGCTTTCTTT. Translated: CASTRRGMNTEAFF.

This chain connects TRBV1 to TRBJ1-2. TRBV1 is a listed pseudogene. CDR3 size: 14 residues. The CDR3 loop is CTSSQDPDNYGYTF. Here the CDR3 DNA reads TGCACCAGCAGCCAAGACCCGGATAACTATGGCTACACCTTC.

The rearrangement joins TRBV7-8 to TRBJ2-7; D is undetermined. V was pared by 1 base and J by 7 bases, with 11 bases between. The length of the CDR3 is 13 residues. Germline loops: CDR1 SGHVS, CDR2 FQNEAQ. The CDR3 here is CASSLGQSWEQYF. CDR3 nucleotide sequence: TGTGCCAGCAGCTTAGGGCAGTCTTGGGAGCAGTACTTC.

The chain employs TRBV2 and TRBJ2-7, with D possibly being TRBD1 (6 bases). In germline, CDR1 is SNHLY, CDR2 FYNNEI. This CDR3 spans 13 amino acids. The V and J ends lost 6 bases and 4 bases respectively, with 13 bases between them. CDR3 sequence: CASSRSQGYEQYF. The CDR3 DNA sequence: TGTGCCAGCAGCCGTTCACAGGGTTACGAGCAGTACTTC. Together with reference TRBV2 and TRBJ2-7, the CDR3 gives the full variable domain: EPEVTQTPSHQVTQMGQEVILRCVPISNHLYFYWYRQILGQKVEFLVSFYNNEISEKSEIFDDQFSVERPDGSNFTLKIRSTKLEDSAMYFCASSRSQGYEQYFGPGTRLTVT.

This chain connects TRBV11-3 to TRBJ2-1; no reliable D call. V was trimmed by 1 base and J by 5 bases, leaving 6 bases between them. The germline CDR1 and CDR2 sequences are SGHNT and YENEEA. The CDR3 contains 13 residues. The CDR3 loop reads CASSLVPDNEQFF. The CDR3 region has the DNA TGTGCCAGCAGCTTAGTTCCCGACAATGAGCAGTTCTTC.

The chain has TRBV2 and TRBJ1-1; D is ambiguous. This CDR3 is 15 amino acids long. The V and J ends lost 4 bases and 0 bases respectively, with 12 bases between them. Germline-derived CDR1 and CDR2 are SNHLY and FYNNEI. For the CDR3, the DNA is TGTGCCAGCAGTGTAACGGGATCCGTGAACACTGAAGCTTTCTTT. Translating gives CASSVTGSVNTEAFF. The full variable domain, rest sourced from reference TRBV2 and TRBJ1-1, is EPEVTQTPSHQVTQMGQEVILRCVPISNHLYFYWYRQILGQKVEFLVSFYNNEISEKSEIFDDQFSVERPDGSNFTLKIRSTKLEDSAMYFCASSVTGSVNTEAFFGQGTRLTVV.

The chain employs TRBV28 and TRBJ2-1, with 8 bases identical to TRBD1. V was clipped by 6 bases and J by 7 bases; unmatched bases: 14. Germline values: CDR1 MDHEN, CDR2 SYDVKM. The CDR3 runs to 16 residues. CDR3 loop: CASSPLDGQGMNEQFF. In DNA form, the CDR3 reads TGTGCCAGCAGCCCCCTAGATGGACAGGGAATGAATGAGCAGTTCTTC.

The gene calls are TRBV13 and TRBJ1-1; 8 positions agree with TRBD1. The junction had 1 base not matched to a gene; V was cut back by 2 bases and J by 5 bases. The CDR3 has 13 residues. Per the germline V gene, CDR1 is PRHDT and CDR2 is FYEKMQ (reference sequence). The CDR3 DNA reads TGTGCCAGCAGCTTACAGGGGGCTACTGAAGCTTTCTTT. This gives the protein CASSLQGATEAFF.

This clone came up a few times. The rearrangement links TRBV4-1 to TRBJ1-2; D is perhaps TRBD1 (5 bases). The germline CDR1 and CDR2 sequences are MGHRA and YSYEKL. The length of the CDR3 is 15 residues. Trimming shortened V by 6 bases and J by 4 bases, and 18 bases separated the two germline ends. CDR3 DNA: TGCGCCAGCAGTCCCGGCGATCAGGGACTCTATGGCTACACCTTC. Protein product: CASSPGDQGLYGYTF.

This clone was picked up a small number of times. The chain links TRBV9 to TRBJ2-5, with D hard to call. CDR1 is SGDLS and CDR2 is YYNGEE in the germline V gene. The CDR3 has 14 amino acids. Trimming pared 3 bases from V and 1 base from J, leaving 10 bases between. As DNA, the CDR3 is TGTGCCAGCAGCGAGGACCACAGCCAAGAGACCCAGTACTTC. This translates into CASSEDHSQETQYF.

CDR3 sequence: CASTTVRGAEKLFF. The CDR3 region has the DNA TGTGCCAGTACTACCGTCCGGGGGGCTGAAAAACTGTTTTTT. This chain joins TRBV19 and TRBJ1-4; TRBD1 is a possible D gene (6 bases). This CDR3 has 14 residues. V lost 7 bases and J 7 bases, leaving 16 bases between the germline ends. Germline CDR1 reads LNHDA; CDR2 reads SQIVND (reference sequence).

This clone was seen just once. The chain carries TRBV6-1 and TRBJ2-2, with a possible D match to TRBD1 (5 bases). The CDR3 length is 14 residues. Germline CDR1 is MNHNS and CDR2 is SASEGT. The V end lost 6 bases, the J end lost 2 bases, and 10 bases lay between the germline ends. The CDR3 coding sequence is TGTGCCAGCAGCCGGACACGTAACACCGGGGAGCTGTTTTTT. Encoded protein: CASSRTRNTGELFF.

The rearrangement joins TRBV19 to TRBJ1-1; D gene ambiguous. Germline values: CDR1 LNHDA, CDR2 SQIVND (reference sequence). The CDR3 consists of 14 residues. V dropped 2 bases and J dropped 4 bases, with 11 bases sitting between them. The CDR3: CASSISKGVTEAFF. In DNA, the CDR3 is TGTGCCAGTAGTATATCAAAGGGAGTCACTGAAGCTTTCTTT.

The chain has TRBV2 and TRBJ2-3, with 10 bases identical to TRBD2. This CDR3 region has 16 residues. CDR1 is SNHLY, CDR2 FYNNEI, per germline. V lost 3 bases, J lost 1 base, and 4 bases stayed unmatched. The CDR3 DNA sequence: TGTGCCAGCAGTGAGTTTCTAGCGGGGGGCACAGATACGCAGTATTTT. Translation gives CASSEFLAGGTDTQYF.

The chain has TRBV5-1 and TRBJ1-1; tentative D call: TRBD1 (5 bases). V was pared by 1 base and J by 5 bases, with 21 bases between. CDR3 size: 17 residues. Per germline, CDR1 SGHRS and CDR2 YFSETQ. The CDR3 DNA reads TGCGCCAGCAGCTTGAAAGGCTCAGGGAGGGGTAAAACTGAAGCTTTCTTT. Encoded protein: CASSLKGSGRGKTEAFF.

J is TRBJ2-1 and V is TRBV7-9; TRBD2 matches at 7 bases. J lost 3 bases, V lost 0 bases, and 5 bases had no gene match. The CDR3 sequence is 16 residues long. Germline V gene lookup returns CDR1 SEHNR and CDR2 FQNEAQ (reference sequence). This CDR3 reads CASSLATSSFYNEQFF. In nucleotides, the CDR3 is TGTGCCAGCAGCTTAGCGACTAGCAGCTTCTACAATGAGCAGTTCTTC.

This sequence joins TRBV30 and TRBJ1-1; D is perhaps TRBD1 (5 bases). Trimming removed 1 base at V and 0 bases at J, with 6 bases between. This CDR3 comprises 13 residues. Germline-derived CDR1 and CDR2 are GTSNPN and SVGIG (reference sequence). CDR3 nucleotide sequence: TGTGCCTGGAGTGAGGGGCTGAACACTGAAGCTTTCTTT. Residues: CAWSEGLNTEAFF.

This clone was found a few times. CDR3 sequence (DNA): TGTGCCAGCAGTTTAGAGGGGGCTTCTGGGGCCAACGTCCTGACTTTC. Its translation: CASSLEGASGANVLTF. This sequence joins TRBV27 and TRBJ2-6, with TRBD1 identical over 7 bases. Losses at the gene ends were 2 bases for V and 1 base for J; bases not matched to a gene: 2. Germline V lookup: CDR1 MNHEY, CDR2 SMNVEV (reference sequence). This CDR3 comprises 16 residues.

The V call is TRBV14, the J call TRBJ1-2; the match to TRBD1 covers 7 bases. Germline CDR1 reads SGHDN; CDR2 reads FVKESK. The CDR3 length is 15 residues. Germline trimming cut 0 bases from V and 5 bases from J; bases unmatched to any gene: 6. The CDR3 DNA reads as TGTGCCAGCAGCCAAGACATACAGGGGAGGTATGGCTACACCTTC. It codes for CASSQDIQGRYGYTF.

This clone was observed once. This rearrangement joins TRBV4-1 to TRBJ2-2; 8 bases align to TRBD2. The length of the CDR3 is 18 residues. Germline assignment: CDR1 MGHRA and CDR2 YSYEKL. Trimming removed 1 base from V and 5 bases from J; junction bases left unmatched: 12. CDR3 DNA: TGCGCCAGCAGCCAAGGTGGTCCGGGACTAGTTAGGACCGGGGAGCTGTTTTTT. It encodes CASSQGGPGLVRTGELFF.

The chain joins TRBV7-3 to TRBJ2-7; the D is unclear. V was trimmed by 4 bases and J by 5 bases, leaving 9 bases between them. The CDR3 covers 12 residues. Germline V CDR1 and CDR2: SGHTA, FQGTGA. The CDR3 protein is CASSSPPNEQYF. As DNA, the CDR3 is TGTGCCAGCAGCTCACCCCCTAACGAGCAGTACTTC.

The chain employs TRBV4-3 and TRBJ2-7, with 9 bases aligning to TRBD2. Per the germline V gene, CDR1 is LGHNA and CDR2 is YSLEER. This CDR3 contains 15 residues. V lost 3 bases, J lost 2 bases, and 5 bases stayed unmatched. CDR3 coding DNA: TGCGCCAGCAGCCAGGTCCTAGCGGGGCCCTACGAGCAGTACTTC. Its translation: CASSQVLAGPYEQYF.